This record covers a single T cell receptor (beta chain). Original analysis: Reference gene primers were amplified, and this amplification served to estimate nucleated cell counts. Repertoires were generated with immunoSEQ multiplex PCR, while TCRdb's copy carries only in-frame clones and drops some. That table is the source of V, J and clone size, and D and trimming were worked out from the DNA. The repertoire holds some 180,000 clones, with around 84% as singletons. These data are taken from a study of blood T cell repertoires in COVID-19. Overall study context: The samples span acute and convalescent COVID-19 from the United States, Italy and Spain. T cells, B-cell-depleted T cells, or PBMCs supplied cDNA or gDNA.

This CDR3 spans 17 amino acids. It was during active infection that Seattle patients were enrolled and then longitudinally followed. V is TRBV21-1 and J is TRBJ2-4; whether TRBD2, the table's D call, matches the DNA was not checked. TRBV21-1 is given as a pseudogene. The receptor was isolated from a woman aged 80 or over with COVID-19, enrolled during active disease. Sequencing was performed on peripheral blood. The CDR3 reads CASSKENKRGAKNIQYF. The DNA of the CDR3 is TGTGCCAGCAGCAAAGAGAACAAGCGGGGAGCCAAAAACATTCAGTACTTC.